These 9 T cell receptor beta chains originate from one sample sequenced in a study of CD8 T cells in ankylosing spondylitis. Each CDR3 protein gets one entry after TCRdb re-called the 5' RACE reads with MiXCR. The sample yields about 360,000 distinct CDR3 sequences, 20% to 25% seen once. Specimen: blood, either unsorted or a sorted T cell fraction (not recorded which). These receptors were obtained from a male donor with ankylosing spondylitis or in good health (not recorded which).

For the CDR3, the DNA is TGCGCCAGCAGCAATGGGGTCTACGAGCAGTACTTC. As protein: CASSNGVYEQYF. The genes are TRBV5-1 and TRBJ2-7; no clear D. From germline, CDR1 is SGHRS and CDR2 YFSETQ. The CDR3 has 12 residues. Trimming cost V 4 bases and J 3 bases, with 8 bases left between them.

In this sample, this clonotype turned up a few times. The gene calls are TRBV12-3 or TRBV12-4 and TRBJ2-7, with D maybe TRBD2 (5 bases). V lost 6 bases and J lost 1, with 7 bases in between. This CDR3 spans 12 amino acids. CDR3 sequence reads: CASRRESYEQYF. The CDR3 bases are TGTGCCAGCAGAAGGGAGTCCTACGAGCAGTACTTC.

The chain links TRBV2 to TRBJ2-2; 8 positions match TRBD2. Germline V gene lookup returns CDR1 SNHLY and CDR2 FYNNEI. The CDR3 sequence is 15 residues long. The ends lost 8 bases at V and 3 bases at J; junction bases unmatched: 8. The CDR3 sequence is CASRTSSGDTGELFF. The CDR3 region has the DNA TGTGCCAGCCGAACCAGTAGCGGGGACACCGGGGAGCTGTTTTTT. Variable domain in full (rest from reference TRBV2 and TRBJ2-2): EPEVTQTPSHQVTQMGQEVILRCVPISNHLYFYWYRQILGQKVEFLVSFYNNEISEKSEIFDDQFSVERPDGSNFTLKIRSTKLEDSAMYFCASRTSSGDTGELFFGEGSRLTVL.

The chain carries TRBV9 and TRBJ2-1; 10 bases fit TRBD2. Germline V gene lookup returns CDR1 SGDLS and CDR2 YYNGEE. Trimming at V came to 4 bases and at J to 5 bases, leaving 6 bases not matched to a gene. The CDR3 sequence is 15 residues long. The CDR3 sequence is CASSPTSGEDNEQFF. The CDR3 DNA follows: TGTGCCAGCAGCCCAACTAGCGGGGAGGACAATGAGCAGTTCTTC.

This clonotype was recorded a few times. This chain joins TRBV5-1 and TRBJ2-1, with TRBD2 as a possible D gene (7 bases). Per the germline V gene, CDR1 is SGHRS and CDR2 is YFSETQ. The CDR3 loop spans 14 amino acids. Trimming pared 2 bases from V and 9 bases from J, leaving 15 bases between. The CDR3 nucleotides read TGCGCCAGCAGCTTAGGGGGGGGGGCTGCTGAGCAGTTCTTC. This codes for CASSLGGGAAEQFF.

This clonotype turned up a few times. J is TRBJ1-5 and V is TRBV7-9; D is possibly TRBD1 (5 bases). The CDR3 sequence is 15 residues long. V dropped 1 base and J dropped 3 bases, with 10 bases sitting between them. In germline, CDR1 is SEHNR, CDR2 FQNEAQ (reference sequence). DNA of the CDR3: TGTGCCAGCAGCTTAGGGTGGGGGGACAATCAGCCCCAGCATTTT. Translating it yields CASSLGWGDNQPQHF.

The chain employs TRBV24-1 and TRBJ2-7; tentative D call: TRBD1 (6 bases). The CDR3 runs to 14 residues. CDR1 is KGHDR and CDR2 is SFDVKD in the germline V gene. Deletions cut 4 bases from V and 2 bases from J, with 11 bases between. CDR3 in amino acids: CATSDTDSPYEQYF. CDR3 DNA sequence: TGTGCCACCAGTGACACGGACAGTCCCTACGAGCAGTACTTC.

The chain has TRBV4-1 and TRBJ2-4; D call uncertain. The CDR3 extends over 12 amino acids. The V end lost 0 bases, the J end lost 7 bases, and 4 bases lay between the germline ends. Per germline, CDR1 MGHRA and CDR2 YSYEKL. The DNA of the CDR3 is TGCGCCAGCAGCCAAGATCTGAACATTCAGTACTTC. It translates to CASSQDLNIQYF.

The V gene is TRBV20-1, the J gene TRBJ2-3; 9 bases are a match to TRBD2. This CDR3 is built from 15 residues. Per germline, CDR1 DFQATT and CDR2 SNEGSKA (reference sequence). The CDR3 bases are TGCTTTGCTAGGGGCGGCGGGGGGGCAGCAGATACGCAGTATTTT. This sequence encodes CFARGGGGAADTQYF.